This record covers a single T cell receptor beta chain. Its antigen is not identified. The data were taken from a study of cytomegalovirus exposure and HLA in healthy donors. Study background: Some 85 million unique TCRs from HLA-typed donors were held in an early data release.

Study-wide results and caveats: Accurate predictions that matched the HLA-A and HLA-B alleles of most subjects were reportedly made from TCR beta sequences. Equally common other TCR beta chains were less clonally expanded than HLA-associated ones, a later analysis found.

The germline gives CDR1 LGHNA, CDR2 YNFKEQ. V shed 2 bases and J 2 bases; nucleotides not matched to a gene: 9. The CDR3 covers 17 residues. Use of 60 Vbeta and 13 Jbeta primers characterized the PCR. The authors' processing: In a later analysis, of roughly 73 million unique beta chains, some 10 million appeared in at least two donors. Clones were read by immunoSEQ multiplex PCR, and TCRdb kept only the in-frame ones, dropping some. The DNA gave D and trimming, while V, J and clone size come from that table. The sample carries roughly 100,000 clones, about 85% recorded once. The TCR was taken from a man aged 30 to 45 in good health and CMV-seronegative. Sequencing was carried out using PBMCs. The V gene is TRBV4-2, the J gene TRBJ2-3; 8 bases map to TRBD2. CDR3 sequence (DNA): TGTGCCAGCAGCCAAACAGGTTGGGGACTAGTCACAGATACGCAGTATTTT. Amino acids: CASSQTGWGLVTDTQYF.